The clone carrying this T cell receptor beta chain was observed many times. What it binds is unknown. The data derive from a study of spatial heterogeneity in lung cancer. About the research overall: The mean occurrence of each unique TCR and UMI combination in raw reads exceeded nine. Study observations and caveats: Counts of ubiquitous and regional expanded TCRs tracked ubiquitous and regional nonsynonymous mutations, respectively. Within tumors, counts of expanded alpha and beta TCRs tracked tumor mutation counts.

Time point described: sample taken at primary tumor resection. Tumor, nontumor lung or frozen PBMC supplied whole RNA, sequenced without sorting. TCRdb redid the calling of the 5' RACE reads with MiXCR, one entry per CDR3 protein. The sample includes several thousand distinct CDR3 sequences, over 5.5% of them seen just once. This CDR3 contains 10 residues. This specimen was lung tumor tissue, taken at surgery. The chain joins TRBV21-1 to TRBJ2-1. TRBV21-1 is marked as a pseudogene. The TCR comes from a male donor with early-stage non-small cell lung cancer. CDR3 in amino acids: CASRVMEQFF. The DNA of the CDR3 is TGTGCCAGCCGAGTTATGGAGCAGTTCTTC.